Listed below are T cell receptor beta chains from one sample, sequenced in a study of regulatory T cells in long-lasting Graves disease. TCRdb passed the multiplex PCR reads through MiXCR, listing each CDR3 protein once. The sample includes more than 300,000 distinct CDR3 sequences, 20% of them seen just once. The specimen comprised peripheral blood mononuclear cells (PBMCs), sampled when the disease was refractory, from a patient treated with antithyroid drugs. Receptors originate from a female donor with Graves disease. Both conserved end residues are part of each CDR3. D genes are given only for firm matches. Clone size appears in some rows only: once, few, many, or a class for an expanded clone.

d_call: NA; clone_size: few; v_call: TRBV6-2/TRBV6-3; j_call: TRBJ2-5; cdr3_aa: CASSYSRQGLETQYF; cdr3_nt: TGTGCCAGCAGTTACTCGAGGCAGGGACTAGAGACCCAGTACTTC
d_call: NA; clone_size: NA; v_call: TRBV20-1; j_call: TRBJ1-2; cdr3_aa: CSASSPPSYGYTF; cdr3_nt: TGCAGTGCTAGTTCTCCTCCCAGCTATGGCTACACCTTC
d_call: TRBD1; clone_size: few; v_call: TRBV18; j_call: TRBJ1-1; cdr3_aa: CASSLYRGLSEAFF; cdr3_nt: TGTGCCAGCTCATTGTACAGGGGGCTTTCTGAAGCTTTCTTT
d_call: NA; clone_size: NA; v_call: TRBV12-3/TRBV12-4; j_call: TRBJ1-5; cdr3_aa: CASTAGLPTDTQHF; cdr3_nt: TGTGCCAGCACCGCCGGACTACCCACAGATACGCAGCATTTT
d_call: TRBD2; clone_size: many; v_call: TRBV20-1; j_call: TRBJ2-2; cdr3_aa: CSAKGRGGELFF; cdr3_nt: TGCAGTGCTAAGGGGAGGGGCGGGGAGCTGTTTTTT
d_call: TRBD1; clone_size: NA; v_call: TRBV20-1; j_call: TRBJ1-2; cdr3_aa: CSARGTGKDYGYTF; cdr3_nt: TGCAGTGCTAGAGGGACAGGGAAGGACTATGGCTACACCTTC
d_call: TRBD2; clone_size: NA; v_call: TRBV27; j_call: TRBJ2-3; cdr3_aa: CASGGLAGKTDTQYF; cdr3_nt: TGTGCCAGCGGCGGCCTAGCGGGGAAGACAGATACGCAGTATTTT
d_call: NA; clone_size: few; v_call: TRBV6-1; j_call: TRBJ1-3; cdr3_aa: CASSEATGSSGNTIYF; cdr3_nt: TGTGCCAGCAGTGAAGCAACGGGGAGCTCTGGAAACACCATATATTTT
d_call: NA; clone_size: many; v_call: TRBV27; j_call: TRBJ1-2; cdr3_aa: CASSFRKDNYGYTF; cdr3_nt: TGTGCCAGCAGTTTTAGAAAAGATAACTATGGCTACACCTTC
d_call: NA; clone_size: NA; v_call: TRBV10-3; j_call: TRBJ2-7; cdr3_aa: CAISGKGAGYEQYF; cdr3_nt: TGTGCCATCAGTGGTAAAGGGGCCGGTTACGAGCAGTACTTC
d_call: TRBD1; clone_size: many; v_call: TRBV20-1; j_call: TRBJ1-2; cdr3_aa: CSAGLDRGLSSGYTF; cdr3_nt: TGCAGTGCTGGGCTGGACAGGGGATTGTCTAGTGGCTACACCTTC
d_call: TRBD1; clone_size: many; v_call: TRBV11-2; j_call: TRBJ1-5; cdr3_aa: CASRATGQLNQPQHF; cdr3_nt: TGTGCCAGCCGAGCGACGGGACAGTTAAATCAGCCCCAGCATTTT
d_call: NA; clone_size: NA; v_call: TRBV12-3/TRBV12-4; j_call: TRBJ1-4; cdr3_aa: CASSLFGATNEKLFF; cdr3_nt: TGTGCCAGCAGTTTATTTGGTGCAACTAATGAAAAACTGTTTTTT
d_call: TRBD2; clone_size: NA; v_call: TRBV20-1; j_call: TRBJ2-5; cdr3_aa: CSARGIAGGHPDIQETQYF; cdr3_nt: TGCAGTGCTAGAGGGATAGCGGGAGGCCACCCTGACATACAAGAGACCCAGTACTTC
d_call: TRBD1; clone_size: many; v_call: TRBV12-3/TRBV12-4; j_call: TRBJ1-2; cdr3_aa: CASTGGLGYGYTF; cdr3_nt: TGTGCCAGCACAGGGGGCCTCGGCTATGGCTACACCTTC
d_call: TRBD1; clone_size: many; v_call: TRBV7-2; j_call: TRBJ1-2; cdr3_aa: CASSLHRGQGQDGYTF; cdr3_nt: TGTGCCAGCAGCTTGCATCGAGGACAGGGACAGGATGGCTACACCTTC
d_call: NA; clone_size: few; v_call: TRBV30; j_call: TRBJ1-1; cdr3_aa: CACNTQPNTEAFF; cdr3_nt: TGTGCCTGCAACACTCAGCCGAACACTGAAGCTTTCTTT
d_call: NA; clone_size: few; v_call: TRBV19; j_call: TRBJ2-1; cdr3_aa: CASSNMDDWYNEQFF; cdr3_nt: TGTGCCAGTAGTAATATGGACGACTGGTACAATGAGCAGTTCTTC
d_call: TRBD1; clone_size: many; v_call: TRBV7-9; j_call: TRBJ2-7; cdr3_aa: CASSLTGEQDYEQYF; cdr3_nt: TGTGCCAGCAGCCTAACAGGGGAACAGGACTACGAGCAGTACTTC
d_call: NA; clone_size: NA; v_call: TRBV15; j_call: TRBJ1-6; cdr3_aa: CATSRDSRTLHF; cdr3_nt: TGTGCCACCAGCAGAGATTCCCGGACCCTCCACTTT
d_call: TRBD1; clone_size: few; v_call: TRBV6-1; j_call: TRBJ1-5; cdr3_aa: CASRSWGQGRSREINQPQHF; cdr3_nt: TGTGCCAGCAGATCCTGGGGACAGGGAAGAAGTCGCGAAATCAATCAGCCCCAGCATTTT
d_call: TRBD1; clone_size: many; v_call: TRBV5-6; j_call: TRBJ2-7; cdr3_aa: CASSYGQAGYEQYF; cdr3_nt: TGTGCCAGCAGCTATGGACAGGCCGGCTACGAGCAGTACTTC
d_call: TRBD1; clone_size: many; v_call: TRBV3-1; j_call: TRBJ1-2; cdr3_aa: CASRLDRGYGYTF; cdr3_nt: TGTGCCAGCAGACTGGACAGGGGGTATGGCTACACCTTC
d_call: NA; clone_size: many; v_call: TRBV6-5; j_call: TRBJ1-2; cdr3_aa: CASSYSPEGERRDGYTF; cdr3_nt: TGTGCCAGCAGTTACTCGCCGGAGGGGGAGCGGAGGGATGGCTACACCTTC
d_call: NA; clone_size: many; v_call: TRBV7-8; j_call: TRBJ2-2; cdr3_aa: CASSLLLGHSTGELFF; cdr3_nt: TGTGCCAGCAGCTTACTTTTGGGGCACAGCACCGGGGAGCTGTTTTTT
d_call: TRBD1; clone_size: NA; v_call: TRBV28; j_call: TRBJ2-2; cdr3_aa: CASSYPTGSNTGELFF; cdr3_nt: TGTGCCAGCAGTTATCCGACAGGGTCGAACACCGGGGAGCTGTTTTTT
d_call: NA; clone_size: many; v_call: TRBV6-5; j_call: TRBJ2-2; cdr3_aa: CASSYRPTDTGELFF; cdr3_nt: TGTGCCAGCAGTTACCGGCCGACGGACACCGGGGAGCTGTTTTTT
d_call: TRBD1; clone_size: few; v_call: TRBV7-2; j_call: TRBJ1-4; cdr3_aa: CASSPGQASEKLFF; cdr3_nt: TGTGCCAGCAGCCCGGGACAGGCGAGTGAAAAACTGTTTTTT
d_call: NA; clone_size: many; v_call: TRBV11-2; j_call: TRBJ1-1; cdr3_aa: CASSLVLSIRTEAFF; cdr3_nt: TGTGCCAGCAGCTTAGTATTATCTATTAGGACAGAAGCTTTCTTT
d_call: TRBD2; clone_size: many; v_call: TRBV2; j_call: TRBJ2-7; cdr3_aa: CASRERGVYEQYF; cdr3_nt: TGTGCCAGCAGGGAGCGGGGGGTCTACGAGCAGTACTTC
d_call: NA; clone_size: many; v_call: TRBV2; j_call: TRBJ2-4; cdr3_aa: CASRGAFKNIQYF; cdr3_nt: TGTGCCAGCAGGGGGGCCTTTAAAAACATTCAGTACTTC
d_call: TRBD1; clone_size: many; v_call: TRBV29-1; j_call: TRBJ1-2; cdr3_aa: CSVALRQGASFNYGYTF; cdr3_nt: TGCAGCGTTGCCCTTAGACAGGGGGCCTCCTTTAACTATGGCTACACCTTC
d_call: TRBD2; clone_size: many; v_call: TRBV12-3/TRBV12-4; j_call: TRBJ2-7; cdr3_aa: CASSLDGAGASYEQYF; cdr3_nt: TGTGCCAGCAGTTTAGACGGAGCGGGGGCCTCCTACGAGCAGTACTTC
d_call: NA; clone_size: many; v_call: TRBV6-2/TRBV6-3; j_call: TRBJ1-4; cdr3_aa: CASSQGRGEKLFF; cdr3_nt: TGTGCCAGCAGCCAAGGACGAGGGGAAAAACTGTTTTTT
d_call: NA; clone_size: few; v_call: TRBV9; j_call: TRBJ2-7; cdr3_aa: CASSVASRDHEQYF; cdr3_nt: TGTGCCAGCAGCGTAGCATCCAGGGACCACGAGCAGTACTTC
d_call: NA; clone_size: NA; v_call: TRBV7-8; j_call: TRBJ2-1; cdr3_aa: CASSSAEIGAGSYNEQFF; cdr3_nt: TGTGCCAGCAGCTCCGCCGAAATAGGGGCCGGTTCCTACAATGAGCAGTTCTTC
d_call: TRBD1; clone_size: NA; v_call: TRBV11-1; j_call: TRBJ2-5; cdr3_aa: CASSLENRGLQRQETQYF; cdr3_nt: TGTGCCAGCAGCTTAGAAAACAGGGGGCTCCAGAGACAAGAGACCCAGTACTTC
d_call: TRBD2; clone_size: few; v_call: TRBV7-9; j_call: TRBJ2-5; cdr3_aa: CASSSTPPGRFGFQETQYF; cdr3_nt: TGTGCCAGCAGCTCCACCCCCCCCGGGAGGTTCGGGTTCCAAGAGACCCAGTACTTC
d_call: TRBD2; clone_size: NA; v_call: TRBV20-1; j_call: TRBJ2-7; cdr3_aa: CSARATSLYEQYF; cdr3_nt: TGCAGTGCTAGAGCGACTAGCCTCTACGAGCAGTACTTC
d_call: TRBD1; clone_size: few; v_call: TRBV5-1; j_call: TRBJ1-1; cdr3_aa: CASSRAVPGQGWAFF; cdr3_nt: TGCGCCAGCAGCAGAGCCGTCCCGGGACAGGGCTGGGCTTTCTTT
d_call: NA; clone_size: many; v_call: TRBV5-1; j_call: TRBJ2-3; cdr3_aa: CASSLGEFDTQYF; cdr3_nt: TGCGCCAGCAGCTTGGGGGAGTTCGATACGCAGTATTTT
d_call: TRBD1; clone_size: many; v_call: TRBV7-9; j_call: TRBJ1-2; cdr3_aa: CASSSRGWGQGLGYGYTF; cdr3_nt: TGTGCCAGCAGCTCACGCGGATGGGGACAGGGGTTAGGCTATGGCTACACCTTC
d_call: NA; clone_size: many; v_call: TRBV2; j_call: TRBJ2-4; cdr3_aa: CASSDFGQKNIQYF; cdr3_nt: TGTGCCAGCAGTGATTTCGGACAGAAAAACATTCAGTACTTC
d_call: NA; clone_size: many; v_call: TRBV2; j_call: TRBJ2-5; cdr3_aa: CARGRQGPETQYF; cdr3_nt: TGTGCCCGCGGACGGCAGGGCCCCGAGACCCAGTACTTC
d_call: NA; clone_size: NA; v_call: TRBV20-1; j_call: TRBJ2-7; cdr3_aa: CSAPAHGAYEQYF; cdr3_nt: TGCAGTGCTCCCGCCCATGGGGCCTACGAGCAGTACTTC
d_call: TRBD1; clone_size: many; v_call: TRBV7-2; j_call: TRBJ1-6; cdr3_aa: CASSSLGAGGIISPLHF; cdr3_nt: TGTGCCAGCAGTTCCCTCGGGGCAGGGGGCATCATTTCACCCCTCCACTTT